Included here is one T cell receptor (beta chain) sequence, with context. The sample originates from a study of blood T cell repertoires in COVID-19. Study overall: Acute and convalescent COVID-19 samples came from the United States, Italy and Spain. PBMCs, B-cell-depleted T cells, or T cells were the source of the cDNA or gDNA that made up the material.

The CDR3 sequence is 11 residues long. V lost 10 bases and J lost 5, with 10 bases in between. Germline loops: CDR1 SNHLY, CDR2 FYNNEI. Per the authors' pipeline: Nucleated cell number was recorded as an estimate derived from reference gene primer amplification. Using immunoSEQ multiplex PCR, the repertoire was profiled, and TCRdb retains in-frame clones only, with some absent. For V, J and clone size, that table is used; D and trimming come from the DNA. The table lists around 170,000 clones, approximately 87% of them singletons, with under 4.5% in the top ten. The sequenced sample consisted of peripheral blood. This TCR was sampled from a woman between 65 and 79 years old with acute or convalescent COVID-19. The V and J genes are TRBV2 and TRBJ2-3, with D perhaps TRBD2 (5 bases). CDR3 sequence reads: CATSRVDTQYF. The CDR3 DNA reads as TGTGCCACCTCGAGGGTAGATACGCAGTATTTT.